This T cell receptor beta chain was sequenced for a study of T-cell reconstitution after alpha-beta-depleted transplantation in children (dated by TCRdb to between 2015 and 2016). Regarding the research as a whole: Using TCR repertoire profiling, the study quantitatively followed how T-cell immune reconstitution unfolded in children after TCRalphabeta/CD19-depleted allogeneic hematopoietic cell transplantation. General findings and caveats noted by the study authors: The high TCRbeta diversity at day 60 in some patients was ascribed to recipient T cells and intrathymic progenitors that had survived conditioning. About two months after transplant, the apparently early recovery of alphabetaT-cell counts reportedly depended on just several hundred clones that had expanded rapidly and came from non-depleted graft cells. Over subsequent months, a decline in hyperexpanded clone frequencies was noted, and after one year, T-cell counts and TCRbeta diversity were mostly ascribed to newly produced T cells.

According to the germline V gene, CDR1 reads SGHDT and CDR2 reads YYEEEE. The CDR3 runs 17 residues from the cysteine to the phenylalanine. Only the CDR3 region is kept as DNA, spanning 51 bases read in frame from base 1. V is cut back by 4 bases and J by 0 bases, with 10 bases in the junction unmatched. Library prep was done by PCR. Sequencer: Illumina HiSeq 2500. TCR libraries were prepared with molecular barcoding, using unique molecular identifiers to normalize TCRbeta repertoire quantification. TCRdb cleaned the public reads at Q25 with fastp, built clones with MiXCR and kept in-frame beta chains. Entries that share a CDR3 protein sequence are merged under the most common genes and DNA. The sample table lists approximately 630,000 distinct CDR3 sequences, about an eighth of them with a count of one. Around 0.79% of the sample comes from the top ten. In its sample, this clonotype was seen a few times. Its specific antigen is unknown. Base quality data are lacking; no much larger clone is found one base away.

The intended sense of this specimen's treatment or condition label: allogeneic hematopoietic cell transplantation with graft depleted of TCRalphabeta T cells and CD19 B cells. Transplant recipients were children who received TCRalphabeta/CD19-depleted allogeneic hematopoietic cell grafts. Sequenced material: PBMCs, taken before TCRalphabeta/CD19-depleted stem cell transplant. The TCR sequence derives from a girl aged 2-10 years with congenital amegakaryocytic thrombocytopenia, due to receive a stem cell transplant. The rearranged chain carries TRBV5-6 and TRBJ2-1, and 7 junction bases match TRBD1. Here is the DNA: TGTGCCAGCAGCAAAATCAGACAGGGAAGCTCCTACAATGAGCAGTTCTTC. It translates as CASSKIRQGSSYNEQFF. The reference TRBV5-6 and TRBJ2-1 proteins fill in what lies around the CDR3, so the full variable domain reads DAGVTQSPTHLIKTRGQQVTLRCSPKSGHDTVSWYQQALGQGPQFIFQYYEEEERQRGNFPDRFSGHQFPNYSSELNVNALLLGDSALYLCASSKIRQGSSYNEQFFGPGTRLTVL.